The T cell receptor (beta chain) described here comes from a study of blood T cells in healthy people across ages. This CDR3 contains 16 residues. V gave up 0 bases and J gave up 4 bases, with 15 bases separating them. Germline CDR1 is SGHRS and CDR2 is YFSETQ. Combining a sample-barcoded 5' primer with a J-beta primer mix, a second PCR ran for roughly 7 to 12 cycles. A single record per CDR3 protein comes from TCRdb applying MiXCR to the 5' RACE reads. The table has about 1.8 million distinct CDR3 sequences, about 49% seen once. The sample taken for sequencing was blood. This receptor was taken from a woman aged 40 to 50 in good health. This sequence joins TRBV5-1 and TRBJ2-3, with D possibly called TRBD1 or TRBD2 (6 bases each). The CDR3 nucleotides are TGCGCCAGCAGCTTGGCGGGGGCTCGAAGATCAGATACGCAGTATTTT. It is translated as CASSLAGARRSDTQYF.